The sequence of this TCR beta chain was determined in a study of blood T cell repertoires in COVID-19. The overall study: Sites in the United States, Italy and Spain provided acute and convalescent COVID-19 samples. The cDNA or gDNA used as material had been derived from T cells, B-cell-depleted T cells, or PBMCs.

CDR1 is GTSNPN and CDR2 is SVGIG in the germline V gene (reference sequence). This CDR3 has 16 amino acids. V dropped 5 bases and J dropped 3 bases, with 21 bases sitting between them. TCRdb keeps only in-frame clones here, not all; method: immunoSEQ multiplex PCR. The data contain about 140,000 clones, about four fifths of them singletons. The specimen was peripheral blood. The chain combines TRBV30 with TRBJ2-3, with D perhaps matching TRBD2 (5 bases). This TCR was sampled from a woman aged 55-69 years with active or convalescent COVID-19. CDR3 residues: CAWESGVPSRTDTQYF. Here the CDR3 DNA reads TGTGCCTGGGAGTCCGGGGTCCCCTCTCGGACAGATACGCAGTATTTT.